The next 22 T cell receptor beta chains were all read from a single sample in a study of blood T cell repertoires in COVID-19. Sequencing used immunoSEQ multiplex PCR; TCRdb keeps in-frame clones, though not all of them. The repertoire holds roughly 100,000 clones, with approximately 86% as singletons. Specimen: peripheral blood. The receptors were sampled from a man older than 75 with acute or convalescent COVID-19.

The DNA of the CDR3 is TGCAGCGTAGCCCCGGGACAGGGTCGGGAAAAACTGTTTTTT. Translated, it gives CSVAPGQGREKLFF. This rearrangement joins TRBV29-1 to TRBJ1-4; 9 positions agree with TRBD1. Germline V lookup: CDR1 SQVTM, CDR2 ANQGSEA. Trimming took 6 bases from V and 8 from J; bases not matched to a gene: 10. The CDR3 length is 14 residues.

V usage is TRBV29-1 and J usage is TRBJ2-5, with D tentatively TRBD1 (6 bases). The CDR3 runs 11 residues. The germline gives CDR1 SQVTM, CDR2 ANQGSEA. Trimming shortened V by 7 bases and J by 2 bases, and 8 bases separated the two germline ends. The CDR3 coding sequence is TGCAGCGCAGGACAGCAAGAGACCCAGTACTTC. This gives the protein CSAGQQETQYF.

This clone was recorded a few times. The rearrangement links TRBV7-2 to TRBJ1-2; 11 bases map to TRBD1. This CDR3 has 15 amino acids. With V trimmed by 1 base and J by 7 bases, 5 bases remained unmatched. Germline values: CDR1 SGHTA, CDR2 FQGNSA. DNA of the CDR3: TGTGCCAGCAGCTTAGTTGAGGGACAGGGGGTTGGCTACACCTTC. Translated: CASSLVEGQGVGYTF. Full variable domain (missing parts from reference TRBV7-2 and TRBJ1-2): GAGVSQSPSNKVTEKGKDVELRCDPISGHTALYWYRQSLGQGLEFLIYFQGNSAPDKSGLPSDRFSAERTGGSVSTLTIQRTQQEDSAVYLCASSLVEGQGVGYTFGSGTRLTVV.

The chain recombines TRBV5-1 with TRBJ2-7; TRBD1 might be the D (7 bases). The CDR3 is 16 residues long. CDR1 and CDR2 (germline): SGHRS, YFSETQ. The V end lost 4 bases, the J end lost 0 bases, and 17 bases lay between the germline ends. The CDR3 sequence: CASSPGGLSTSYEQYF. In DNA, the CDR3 is TGCGCCAGCAGCCCAGGGGGACTGTCTACCTCCTACGAGCAGTACTTC.

This chain uses TRBV11-2 with TRBJ2-3; 7 nucleotides align to TRBD1. The CDR3 is made up of 15 amino acids. V lost 4 bases to trimming and J lost 0 bases; unmatched junction nucleotides: 4. Germline CDR1 is SGHAT and CDR2 is FQNNGV. CDR3 in amino acids: CASSSTGVSTDTQYF. The CDR3 nucleotides read TGTGCCAGCAGCTCCACAGGGGTGAGCACAGATACGCAGTATTTT.

The rearrangement uses TRBV10-3 and TRBJ1-4; the D gene is possibly TRBD1 (5 bases). The germline V gene has CDR1 ENHRY and CDR2 SYGVKD. Trimming left V 0 bases short and J 8 bases short, with 16 bases between. The CDR3 is 16 amino acids. The CDR3, as DNA: TGTGCCATCAGTGAGTCGGGGGGATCCGATATCGAAAAACTGTTTTTT. Protein: CAISESGGSDIEKLFF.

The rearrangement links TRBV5-1 to TRBJ1-2; TRBD1 aligns across 7 bases. The junction had 7 bases not matched to a gene; V was cut back by 4 bases and J by 7 bases. The CDR3 extends over 13 amino acids. Germline values: CDR1 SGHRS, CDR2 YFSETQ. The CDR3: CASSATGEVGYTF. The CDR3 DNA reads TGCGCCAGCAGCGCCACAGGGGAAGTTGGCTACACCTTC.

The chain employs TRBV6-2 or TRBV6-3 and TRBJ2-1, with 11 bases identical to TRBD2. Trimming took 5 bases from V and 4 from J; bases not matched to a gene: 7. This CDR3 contains 16 residues. Germline V gives CDR1 MNHEY, CDR2 SVGEGT. CDR3 sequence: CASSLLGTSGYNEQFF. The CDR3 DNA is TGTGCCAGCAGTCTTCTCGGGACTAGCGGATACAATGAGCAGTTCTTC.

The rearrangement links TRBV7-6 to TRBJ2-7, with a weak D call TRBD2 (5 bases). Trimming cost V 5 bases and J 2 bases, with 10 bases left between them. The CDR3 contains 13 residues. Germline CDR1 SGHVS, CDR2 FNYEAQ. CDR3 in amino acids: CASSRTGTYEQYF. In DNA form, the CDR3 reads TGTGCCAGCAGCCGTACGGGGACCTACGAGCAGTACTTC.

The chain uses TRBV10-3 and TRBJ1-4; maybe TRBD1 (6 bases). The CDR3 sequence is 16 residues long. The germline V gene encodes CDR1 ENHRY and CDR2 SYGVKD. V gave up 0 bases and J gave up 8 bases, with 16 bases separating them. This CDR3 reads CAISESGDPQGEKLFF. CDR3 sequence (DNA): TGTGCCATCAGTGAGTCGGGGGATCCTCAGGGGGAAAAACTGTTTTTT.

The V and J genes are TRBV12-3 or TRBV12-4 and TRBJ2-3; 9 nucleotides match TRBD1. The ends lost 5 bases at V and 13 bases at J; junction bases unmatched: 7. The CDR3 has 12 residues. For the CDR3, the DNA is TGTGCCAGCAGTCCAACAGGGGGCAACGAGTATTTT. Amino acid sequence: CASSPTGGNEYF.

V and J are TRBV15 and TRBJ1-4; possibly TRBD1 for D (5 bases). The V and J ends lost 0 bases and 0 bases respectively, with 8 bases between them. CDR3 length equals 16 residues. CDR1 LNHNV and CDR2 YYDKDF come from the germline V gene (reference sequence). CDR3 in DNA: TGTGCCACCAGCAGAGAAGGGACTGCAACTAATGAAAAACTGTTTTTT. Encoded protein: CATSREGTATNEKLFF.

The genes are TRBV19 and TRBJ2-1; 7 nucleotides align to TRBD2. There are 17 residues in the CDR3. The V gene's germline CDR1 is LNHDA and CDR2 SQIVND (reference sequence). Losses at the gene ends were 3 bases for V and 3 bases for J; bases not matched to a gene: 11. In DNA form, the CDR3 reads TGTGCCAGTAGTATTGGTCGGCTAGCGGACTACTACAATGAGCAGTTCTTC. Residues: CASSIGRLADYYNEQFF.

The chain employs TRBV19 and TRBJ2-1, with 8 bases matching TRBD2. J lost 5 bases, V lost 3 bases, and 3 bases had no gene match. Germline V CDR1 and CDR2: LNHDA, SQIVND (reference sequence). There are 14 residues in the CDR3. For the CDR3, the DNA is TGTGCCAGTAGTATGTCGGGGGGGGACAATGAGCAGTTCTTC. As protein: CASSMSGGDNEQFF.

The chain uses TRBV11-2 and TRBJ2-5; 11 bases line up with TRBD2. Per germline, CDR1 SGHAT and CDR2 FQNNGV. With V trimmed by 1 base and J by 1 base, 5 bases remained unmatched. The CDR3 extends over 17 amino acids. The CDR3 loop is CASSLGSSGRTQETQYF. CDR3 sequence (DNA): TGTGCCAGCAGCTTAGGGTCTAGCGGGAGGACCCAAGAGACCCAGTACTTC. Together with reference TRBV11-2 and TRBJ2-5, the CDR3 gives the full variable domain: EAGVAQSPRYKIIEKRQSVAFWCNPISGHATLYWYQQILGQGPKLLIQFQNNGVVDDSQLPKDRFSAERLKGVDSTLKIQPAKLEDSAVYLCASSLGSSGRTQETQYFGPGTRLLVL.

This clone was detected only once. The rearrangement uses TRBV4-3 and TRBJ2-7, with TRBD2 matching 7 bases. CDR3 size: 15 residues. V shed 1 base, J shed 3 bases, and the junction held 6 bases outside the gene matches. CDR1 and CDR2 (germline): LGHNA, YSLEER. CDR3 loop: CASSQADTGGYEQYF. Written as DNA, the CDR3 is TGCGCCAGCAGCCAAGCGGACACGGGGGGCTACGAGCAGTACTTC.

The gene calls are TRBV25-1 and TRBJ2-2; D is possibly TRBD1 (5 bases). This CDR3 is built from 13 residues. The V gene's germline CDR1 is MGHDK and CDR2 SYGVNS. The V end was cut by 8 bases, the J end by 8 bases, with 15 bases between. The CDR3 spells CASLGLVNGELFF. The CDR3 region has the DNA TGTGCCAGCTTGGGGCTAGTTAATGGGGAGCTGTTTTTT.

As regards this clone: One end of the junction is discordant with germline, which a read error may explain. This chain connects TRBV7-7 to TRBJ2-5; 11 bases fit TRBD2. The CDR3 is 14 residues long. Germline V gene data show CDR1 as SSHAT and CDR2 as FNYEAQ (reference sequence). The CDR3 DNA reads as TGTGCTAGCAGCTTAGACCTAGCGGGAGGACCCCAGTACTTC. It is translated as CASSLDLAGGPQYF.

The rearrangement joins TRBV19 to TRBJ2-3; D perhaps matches TRBD2 (6 bases). CDR1 is LNHDA and CDR2 is SQIVND in the germline V gene (reference sequence). Trimming took 7 bases from V and 6 from J, leaving 14 bases between them. There are 13 residues in the CDR3. CDR3 residues: CASTGGSGDTQYF. The CDR3 bases are TGTGCCAGTACCGGGGGTTCCGGTGATACGCAGTATTTT. The full variable domain, completed using reference TRBV19 and TRBJ2-3, is DGGITQSPKYLFRKEGQNVTLSCEQNLNHDAMYWYRQDPGQGLRLIYYSQIVNDFQKGDIAEGYSVSREKKESFPLTVTSAQKNPTAFYLCASTGGSGDTQYFGPGTRLTVL.

J is TRBJ2-7 and V is TRBV5-1; 9 bases agree with TRBD2. CDR3 length: 14 residues. Per germline, CDR1 SGHRS and CDR2 YFSETQ. V was clipped by 5 bases and J by 0 bases; unmatched bases: 3. The CDR3: CASRYSGSSYEQYF. The CDR3 DNA reads TGCGCCAGCAGATATAGCGGGAGCTCCTACGAGCAGTACTTC. The variable domain in full, completed from reference TRBV5-1 and TRBJ2-7, reads KAGVTQTPRYLIKTRGQQVTLSCSPISGHRSVSWYQQTPGQGLQFLFEYFSETQRNKGNFPGRFSGRQFSNSRSEMNVSTLELGDSALYLCASRYSGSSYEQYFGPGTRLTVT.

This clone was counted a single time. This chain connects TRBV19 to TRBJ2-1, with 7 bases aligning to TRBD2. Per the germline V gene, CDR1 is LNHDA and CDR2 is SQIVND (reference sequence). The CDR3 length is 12 residues. Losses at the gene ends were 5 bases for V and 14 bases for J; bases not matched to a gene: 9. Here the CDR3 DNA reads TGTGCCAGTAGTGAGGAGGGGAGGGCCGAGTTCTTC. Translating it yields CASSEEGRAEFF.

The chain combines TRBV6-6 with TRBJ2-7, with a weak D call TRBD1 (6 bases). Deletions cut 6 bases from V and 0 bases from J, with 12 bases between. This CDR3 has 14 residues. CDR1 is MNHNY, CDR2 SVGAGI, per germline (reference sequence). The CDR3 DNA reads as TGTGCCAGCAGATTGACAGGTAGCTCCTACGAGCAGTACTTC. Protein: CASRLTGSSYEQYF.